These 30 T cell receptor beta chains share one sample of origin, sequenced in a study of blood T cells in healthy people across ages. Then a second PCR, running about 6 to 12 cycles, was carried out with a sample-barcoded 5' primer and a J-beta primer mix. TCRdb analysed the 5' RACE reads with MiXCR anew, one entry per CDR3 protein. The sample has some 1.4 million distinct CDR3 sequences, 42% seen once; the top ten hold approximately 7.9%. The sample was blood. The source of these receptors is a woman between 18 and 29 years old in good health.

About this clonotype: A much larger clonotype is one base distant, so this may be a read error. V usage is TRBV20-1 and J usage is TRBJ2-1; D might be TRBD2 (5 bases). Germline V gene lookup returns CDR1 DFQATT and CDR2 SNEGSKA (reference sequence). The CDR3 length is 15 residues. V lost 5 bases to trimming and J lost 8 bases, with 22 bases between them. CDR3 nucleotide sequence: TGCAGTGCTGTGGAGGCTTTTGTCGTGATGGATGAGCAGTTCTTC. Protein product: CSAVEAFVVMDEQFF.

There are a few counts of this clonotype. V usage is TRBV10-3 and J usage is TRBJ2-1, with 10 bases that match TRBD2. V trimming: 6 bases; J trimming: 0 bases; junction bases outside the gene matches: 8. The CDR3 runs to 17 residues. The germline V gene encodes CDR1 ENHRY and CDR2 SYGVKD. For the CDR3, the DNA is TGTGCCATCAGGGGACTAGCGTCGACCAGCTCCTACAATGAGCAGTTCTTC. Protein: CAIRGLASTSSYNEQFF.

The genes are TRBV24-1 and TRBJ2-1; no reliable D call. V gave up 0 bases and J gave up 6 bases, with 8 bases separating them. Per germline, CDR1 KGHDR and CDR2 SFDVKD. The CDR3 consists of 14 residues. In nucleotides, the CDR3 is TGTGCCACCAGTGATTTGGGAGCTAGCAATGAGCAGTTCTTC. Amino acids: CATSDLGASNEQFF.

This clonotype turned up a few times. The genes are TRBV12-3 or TRBV12-4 and TRBJ2-3; 9 bases line up with TRBD2. Trimming took 7 bases from V and 6 from J; bases not matched to a gene: 8. The CDR3 contains 14 residues. For the CDR3, the DNA is TGTGCCAGCACCGTAGCGGGGGTTACGGATACGCAGTATTTT. The encoded protein is CASTVAGVTDTQYF.

This clonotype was recorded once. A much more abundant neighbour one base away suggests this may be a read error. The chain links TRBV28 to TRBJ2-7; 7 bases fit TRBD1. V shed 9 bases, J shed 4 bases, and the junction held 12 bases outside the gene matches. CDR1 is MDHEN and CDR2 is SYDVKM in the germline V gene. This CDR3 region has 14 residues. The CDR3 coding sequence is TGTGCCAGAAGGCATAGACAGGGACCGTACGAGCAGTACTTC. Its translation: CARRHRQGPYEQYF.

This clonotype was observed a few times. The CDR3 is CSASAGIPQETQYF. In DNA form, the CDR3 reads TGCAGTGCCAGCGCGGGGATACCGCAAGAGACCCAGTACTTC. The chain links TRBV20-1 to TRBJ2-5; D is possibly TRBD2 (6 bases). Germline CDR1 and CDR2: DFQATT and SNEGSKA (reference sequence). This CDR3 is built from 14 residues. V gave up 6 bases and J gave up 2 bases, with 16 bases separating them.

V is TRBV4-2 and J is TRBJ2-3, with 10 bases lining up with TRBD2. V dropped 4 bases and J dropped 0; count of bases not matched to a gene: 16. The length of the CDR3 is 20 residues. Germline V gene lookup returns CDR1 LGHNA and CDR2 YNFKEQ. The CDR3 protein is CASSLPPGLAAGTSTDTQYF. The CDR3 DNA follows: TGTGCCAGCAGCCTTCCCCCCGGACTAGCGGCGGGGACTAGCACAGATACGCAGTATTTT.

This clonotype was recorded many times. The rearrangement links TRBV7-2 to TRBJ2-4, with 7 bases matching TRBD2. The CDR3 length is 12 residues. Germline V gives CDR1 SGHTA, CDR2 FQGNSA. Losses at the gene ends were 4 bases for V and 12 bases for J; bases not matched to a gene: 6. The CDR3 loop reads CASSSLLAPQYF. Written as DNA, the CDR3 is TGTGCCAGCAGCTCCCTACTAGCGCCTCAGTACTTC.

The genes are TRBV20-1 and TRBJ1-1, with a weak D call TRBD1 (6 bases). Trimming cost V 0 bases and J 0 bases, with 11 bases left between them. The CDR3 runs 15 residues. CDR1 and CDR2 from the germline V gene are DFQATT and SNEGSKA (reference sequence). The CDR3 DNA sequence: TGCAGTGCTAGAGATTTGGGGGGCCTGAACACTGAAGCTTTCTTT. Its protein is CSARDLGGLNTEAFF.

This clonotype was picked up a small number of times. This chain links TRBV2 with TRBJ2-7, with 9 bases that match TRBD2. V lost 5 bases, J lost 3 bases, and 5 bases stayed unmatched. The germline V gene has CDR1 SNHLY and CDR2 FYNNEI. CDR3 length: 14 residues. The CDR3 DNA sequence: TGTGCCAGCAGTCCCCGTAGCGGGGGCTACGAGCAGTACTTC. Its translation is CASSPRSGGYEQYF. Supplemented by reference TRBV2 and TRBJ2-7, the full variable domain reads EPEVTQTPSHQVTQMGQEVILRCVPISNHLYFYWYRQILGQKVEFLVSFYNNEISEKSEIFDDQFSVERPDGSNFTLKIRSTKLEDSAMYFCASSPRSGGYEQYFGPGTRLTVT.

Turning to this clonotype: An end of the junction differs from the germline gene, which may be a read error. The rearrangement uses TRBV5-1 and TRBJ2-5; D gene ambiguous. This CDR3 comprises 12 residues. Germline assignment: CDR1 SGHRS and CDR2 YFSETQ. The CDR3 loop reads CTSSLAQETQYF. The DNA for the CDR3 is TGCACCAGCAGCTTGGCACAAGAGACCCAGTACTTC.

This clonotype was seen a handful of times. The chain carries TRBV10-3 and TRBJ2-5; unclear D gene. CDR3 length: 12 residues. V gave up 8 bases and J gave up 2 bases, with 9 bases separating them. CDR1 is ENHRY and CDR2 is SYGVKD in the germline V gene. CDR3 region: CAIGSQQETQYF. CDR3 DNA sequence: TGTGCCATCGGATCCCAGCAAGAGACCCAGTACTTC.

This rearrangement joins TRBV20-1 to TRBJ2-7; 10 nucleotides line up with TRBD2. The length of the CDR3 is 16 residues. Trimming took 6 bases from V and 7 from J; bases not matched to a gene: 18. CDR1 DFQATT and CDR2 SNEGSKA come from the germline V gene (reference sequence). CDR3 bases: TGCAGTGCAGAGTCTGCGAGCGGGGGGGGCTACAATGAGCAGTACTTC. This translates into CSAESASGGGYNEQYF.

The rearrangement uses TRBV14 and TRBJ2-1; perhaps TRBD1 as D (6 bases). CDR1 is SGHDN, CDR2 FVKESK, per germline. This CDR3 spans 14 amino acids. V was trimmed by 4 bases and J by 4 bases, leaving 11 bases between them. CDR3 sequence reads: CASSRGTQYNEQFF. The CDR3 DNA sequence: TGTGCCAGCAGCCGGGGGACACAGTACAATGAGCAGTTCTTC.

This clonotype was counted between two and nine times. This sequence joins TRBV29-1 and TRBJ2-7; D may be TRBD1 (6 bases). The germline CDR1 and CDR2 sequences are SQVTM and ANQGSEA. The CDR3 is 15 amino acids. Between the trimmed V and J ends, which lost 0 bases and 2 bases, there was a span of 14 bases. CDR3 in amino acids: CSVEEGGRKAYEQYF. The CDR3 bases are TGCAGCGTTGAAGAAGGGGGACGGAAAGCCTACGAGCAGTACTTC.

The table lists this clonotype with a count of one. The chain uses TRBV30 and TRBJ2-7; D remains ambiguous. CDR3 length equals 14 residues. Trimming pared 0 bases from V and 2 bases from J, leaving 11 bases between. Germline V gene sequence: CDR1 GTSNPN, CDR2 SVGIG (reference sequence). CDR3 nucleotide sequence: TGTGCCTGGAGTGTAGGCCGTCGTACCTACGAGCAGTACTTC. Protein sequence: CAWSVGRRTYEQYF.

The chain couples TRBV27 to TRBJ2-7, with 7 bases aligning to TRBD2. V was clipped by 2 bases and J by 2 bases; unmatched bases: 3. Germline V lookup: CDR1 MNHEY, CDR2 SMNVEV (reference sequence). This CDR3 comprises 14 residues. Here the CDR3 DNA reads TGTGCCAGCAGTTTACTAGCGGCGACCTACGAGCAGTACTTC. Its protein is CASSLLAATYEQYF.

This clonotype has only a few counts. The chain uses TRBV9 and TRBJ2-7, with 8 bases aligning to TRBD2. The J call could be wrong; TRBJ2-5 is a better fit for the DNA end. Germline V CDR1 and CDR2: SGDLS, YYNGEE. The CDR3 runs 16 residues. CDR3 loop: CASSVGSGEPKETQYF. The CDR3 DNA sequence: TGTGCCAGCAGCGTAGGTAGCGGGGAACCTAAAGAGACCCAGTACTTC.

The V and J genes are TRBV4-3 and TRBJ2-1; tentative D call: TRBD2 (6 bases). The CDR3 covers 14 residues. Germline CDR1 reads LGHNA; CDR2 reads YSLEER. V was cut by 0 bases and J by 11 bases, with 14 bases left in between. CDR3 sequence (DNA): TGCGCCAGCAGCCAAGAGTTCCCTAGCGCTCAGCAGTTCTTC. This gives the protein CASSQEFPSAQQFF.

This clonotype was picked up a small number of times. V is TRBV4-2 and J is TRBJ2-1; D possibly corresponds to TRBD2 (5 bases). The CDR3 has 16 residues. V lost 5 bases to trimming and J lost 0 bases, with 14 bases between them. The germline CDR1 and CDR2 sequences are LGHNA and YNFKEQ. The CDR3 region has the DNA TGTGCCAGCAGCTTTTCAGCGGCGAGCTCCTACAATGAGCAGTTCTTC. This encodes CASSFSAASSYNEQFF.

This clonotype was picked up a small number of times. The chain is built from TRBV4-2 and TRBJ2-5; weak D call: TRBD1 (5 bases). V was shortened by 0 bases and J by 7 bases, with 12 bases between the two germline ends. The length of the CDR3 is 14 residues. Germline lookup yields CDR1 LGHNA and CDR2 YNFKEQ. The CDR3 spells CASSQDSSTGTQYF. CDR3 sequence (DNA): TGTGCCAGCAGCCAAGATTCGAGCACAGGGACCCAGTACTTC.

V gene TRBV6-2 or TRBV6-3 combines with J gene TRBJ2-3, with a weak D call TRBD2 (5 bases). This CDR3 contains 11 residues. V dropped 8 bases and J dropped 6 bases, with 9 bases sitting between them. Germline assignment: CDR1 MNHEY and CDR2 SVGEGT. CDR3 DNA sequence: TGTGCCAGCGGTCGGGGTGATACGCAGTATTTT. Translation: CASGRGDTQYF.

This clonotype was seen only a few times. V and J are TRBV10-3 and TRBJ2-5; the D gene is possibly TRBD2 (7 bases). The DNA end is more similar to TRBJ2-7, so the J call may be wrong. The CDR3 runs to 14 residues. Per the germline V gene, CDR1 is ENHRY and CDR2 is SYGVKD. The CDR3: CAIGGGTSDSEQYF. CDR3 coding DNA: TGTGCCATCGGAGGGGGAACTAGCGACTCCGAGCAGTACTTC.

V usage is TRBV27 and J usage is TRBJ2-7, with 7 bases lining up with TRBD1. Germline lookup yields CDR1 MNHEY and CDR2 SMNVEV (reference sequence). The CDR3 runs to 16 residues. J lost 0 bases, V lost 6 bases, and 11 bases had no gene match. The CDR3 coding sequence is TGTGCCAGCAGCCCCCAGGGGACAGTTAGCTCCTACGAGCAGTACTTC. Translation: CASSPQGTVSSYEQYF.

This clonotype was recorded at least ten times. The chain joins TRBV20-1 to TRBJ2-1; D is perhaps TRBD2 (5 bases). V lost 6 bases, J lost 2 bases, and 17 bases lay in between. CDR3 length: 15 residues. The germline V gene has CDR1 DFQATT and CDR2 SNEGSKA (reference sequence). The CDR3 sequence is CSAQDLRSPYNEQFF. CDR3 coding DNA: TGCAGTGCGCAGGACTTACGCTCGCCCTACAATGAGCAGTTCTTC.

This clonotype came up a few times. The rearrangement uses TRBV7-2 and TRBJ2-3; the match to TRBD2 covers 8 bases. Germline CDR1 reads SGHTA; CDR2 reads FQGNSA. V dropped 5 bases and J dropped 4; count of bases not matched to a gene: 17. There are 18 residues in the CDR3. CDR3 in amino acids: CASSLAIGSGSPPDTQYF. CDR3 nucleotide sequence: TGTGCCAGCAGCCTCGCGATCGGGAGCGGGAGCCCCCCAGATACGCAGTATTTT.

V gene TRBV6-5 combines with J gene TRBJ2-5; D is possibly TRBD1 (5 bases). The V gene's germline CDR1 is MNHEY and CDR2 SVGAGI. The CDR3 extends over 17 amino acids. Trimming removed 0 bases from V and 11 bases from J, with 25 bases in between. The CDR3 sequence is CASSYSQGPKSRNEQYF. CDR3 nucleotide sequence: TGTGCCAGCAGTTACTCGCAGGGTCCCAAGTCTAGGAATGAGCAGTACTTC.

The chain couples TRBV29-1 to TRBJ1-5, with D maybe TRBD1 (5 bases). V shed 4 bases and J shed 5 bases, with 15 bases lying between them. Germline CDR1 SQVTM, CDR2 ANQGSEA. The length of the CDR3 is 14 residues. The CDR3 spells CSVVFREGDQPQHF. The CDR3 DNA is TGCAGCGTTGTGTTCAGGGAGGGAGATCAGCCCCAGCATTTT.

The chain has TRBV21-1 and TRBJ2-7; the table names TRBD1, a call not compared with the DNA. TRBV21-1 is recorded as a pseudogene. The CDR3 totals 15 residues. CDR3 nucleotide sequence: TGTGCCAGCAGCAAATGGGGGGCGTTTACCTACGAGCAGTACTTC. It codes for CASSKWGAFTYEQYF.

The chain is built from TRBV14 and TRBJ2-1; TRBD2 is a possible D gene (6 bases). With 6 bases removed from V and 12 bases from J, the gap between germline ends came to 21 bases. CDR1 and CDR2 from the germline V gene are SGHDN and FVKESK. This CDR3 has 14 amino acids. CDR3 sequence (DNA): TGTGCCAGCAGTCCCGGCCTAGCGAGAAATACGCAGTTCTTC. Its translation: CASSPGLARNTQFF.